These T cell receptor beta chains were read from a single sample in a study of early T cells in non-severe SARS-CoV-2 infection. TCRdb used MiXCR to reprocess the 5' RACE reads, holding one entry per CDR3 protein. The table lists approximately 31,000 distinct CDR3 sequences, 4.5% to 6% of them singletons. The sequencing sample was made of whole blood. These TCRs come from an adult who was a healthcare worker with PCR-confirmed SARS-CoV-2 infection or an uninfected control (not recorded which). Each CDR3 is given with its conserved first and last residue. Fields, in order: D gene, clone size, V gene, J gene, CDR3 DNA, CDR3 protein. A D gene is named only where the DNA matches it firmly. Rows may omit the clone size; those that give it use once, few, many or a size class.

>.|many|TRBV28|TRBJ2-2
TGTGCCAGCAGCTATACTAGTTCTTCTGGGGAGCTGTTTTTT
CASSYTSSSGELFF
>.|.|TRBV7-9|TRBJ1-2
TGTGCCAGCAGCCCCTCCAATCAGCTATCTTATGGCTACACCTTC
CASSPSNQLSYGYTF
>.|many|TRBV7-9|TRBJ2-3
TGTGCCAGCCGGTCGGAGAATGCAGATACGCAGTATTTT
CASRSENADTQYF
>.|few|TRBV7-2|TRBJ1-2
TGTGCCAGCAGCTTAGATTCGGTTTTCGGCTACACCTTC
CASSLDSVFGYTF
>.|few|TRBV20-1|TRBJ2-5
TGCAGTGCTAGAGGACCGGGGCTGGGGCGAGAGACCCAGTACTTC
CSARGPGLGRETQYF
>.|many|TRBV24-1|TRBJ2-2
TGTGCCACCAGTGATTGGTCTGGGCCGGAGCTGTTTTTT
CATSDWSGPELFF
>.|many|TRBV7-9|TRBJ2-3
TGTGCCAGCAGCTTGATGGAGGTGTGGGATACGCAGTATTTT
CASSLMEVWDTQYF
>TRBD2|many|TRBV4-3|TRBJ2-1
TGCGCCAGCAGCCCGTCTGACGGGAGGGCCCGGGGGAATGAGCAGTTCTTC
CASSPSDGRARGNEQFF
>.|few|TRBV6-5|TRBJ1-1
TGTGCCAGCACCAGAGGACAAAACACTGAAGCTTTCTTT
CASTRGQNTEAFF
>.|.|TRBV5-1|TRBJ2-3
TGCGCCAGCAGCTCCGGCGGGGCCGATACGCAGTATTTT
CASSSGGADTQYF
>TRBD1|many|TRBV20-1|TRBJ1-2
TGCAGTGCTAGAGCCCCGGGACAGGGGTATGGCTACACCTTC
CSARAPGQGYGYTF
>TRBD2|.|TRBV7-6|TRBJ2-3
TGTGCCAGCAGCCTAAGCGGGAGGGCAGAGTATTTT
CASSLSGRAEYF
>TRBD2|many|TRBV25-1|TRBJ2-3
TGTGCCAGCAGTTTAGCGGGAGAACCAGATACGCAGTATTTT
CASSLAGEPDTQYF
>.|many|TRBV6-1|TRBJ1-3
TGTGCCAGCAGGAGGGCTTACACCATATATTTT
CASRRAYTIYF
>.|many|TRBV7-2|TRBJ1-4
TGTGCCAGCAGCTTATTCAGTAATGAAAAACTGTTTTTT
CASSLFSNEKLFF
>TRBD2|many|TRBV6-2/TRBV6-3|TRBJ2-3
TGTGCCAGCAGTTACATCGGGAGGGAGGTAACAGATACGCAGTATTTT
CASSYIGREVTDTQYF
>.|.|TRBV6-5|TRBJ2-7
TGTGCCAGCAGTTACTCAGGGGTCCTAAACGAGCAGTACTTC
CASSYSGVLNEQYF
>TRBD1|many|TRBV20-1|TRBJ1-5
TGCAGTGCTAGAGAAACAGGGGGTAGCAATCAGCCCCAGCATTTT
CSARETGGSNQPQHF
>TRBD2|many|TRBV20-1|TRBJ2-3
TGCAGTGCTAGAGTGTCCAGCGGGAAAAGCACAGATACGCAGTATTTT
CSARVSSGKSTDTQYF
>.|many|TRBV10-3|TRBJ1-5
TGTGCCATCGGCGGAGTACAGGGAGATCAGCCCCAGCATTTT
CAIGGVQGDQPQHF
>TRBD2|few|TRBV11-2|TRBJ2-1
TGTGCCAGCAGCTCCGGACTAGCGGGAGTTAATGAGCAGTTCTTC
CASSSGLAGVNEQFF
>.|few|TRBV28|TRBJ1-5
TGTGCCAGCAGTTTTTCTCATCAGCCCCAGCATTTT
CASSFSHQPQHF
>TRBD2|few|TRBV11-2|TRBJ2-3
TGTGCCAGCAGCTTGGGGACTAGCGCCACCCCCCGAGATACGCAGTATTTT
CASSLGTSATPRDTQYF
>TRBD2|many|TRBV6-2/TRBV6-3|TRBJ2-1
TGTGCCAGCACTTCTAGCGGGAGCCTAAAGACATACAATGAGCAGTTCTTC
CASTSSGSLKTYNEQFF
>.|many|TRBV29-1|TRBJ2-1
TGCAGCGCACCAAAGGACTCGGGTGAGCAGTTCTTC
CSAPKDSGEQFF
>.|many|TRBV7-8|TRBJ2-3
TGTGCCAGCAACCACAGGGAAAGTAGAGATACGCAGTATTTT
CASNHRESRDTQYF
>.|many|TRBV7-9|TRBJ1-6
TGTGCCAGCAGCCCGCCGGTCCCCCGGAATTCACCCCTCCACTTT
CASSPPVPRNSPLHF
>TRBD2|few|TRBV27|TRBJ2-7
TGTGCCAGCAGGAATTTAGCGGGAGGGTCCTACGAGCAGTACTTC
CASRNLAGGSYEQYF
>.|many|TRBV18|TRBJ2-2
TGTGCCAGCTCACCACCGTGGAGAGGGACCGGGGAGCTGTTTTTT
CASSPPWRGTGELFF
>.|.|TRBV11-2|TRBJ2-3
TGTGCCAGCACCCGGAGGGAAGATGATACGCAGTATTTT
CASTRREDDTQYF
>.|.|TRBV21-1|TRBJ2-6
TGTGCCAGCAGCAAATCGGGGAGCCTGACTTTC
CASSKSGSLTF
>TRBD1|once|TRBV7-2|TRBJ1-4
TGTGCCAGCAGCCCGGGACAGGCCACTATTGAAAAACTGTTTTTT
CASSPGQATIEKLFF
>TRBD1|few|TRBV7-8|TRBJ1-1
TGTGCCAGCAGAGGCAGGGGGCGAATTGATACTGAAGCTTTCTTT
CASRGRGRIDTEAFF
>TRBD1|many|TRBV9|TRBJ2-1
TGTGCCAGCAGCGCGACAGGGAGTAACTACAATGAGCAGTTCTTC
CASSATGSNYNEQFF
>.|few|TRBV29-1|TRBJ2-5
TGCAGCGCCGCTCCCCTTTCTCAGGTCCAAGAGACCCAGTACTTC
CSAAPLSQVQETQYF
>.|.|TRBV19|TRBJ2-2
TGTGCCAGTACCATCCACACCCCGCGTTCTGGGGAGCTGTTTTTT
CASTIHTPRSGELFF
>.|many|TRBV15|TRBJ1-6
TGTGCCACCAGCAGAGGGGTCGGAGGGTCCGATTCACCCCTCCACTTT
CATSRGVGGSDSPLHF
>TRBD2|many|TRBV10-3|TRBJ2-1
TGTGCCATCAGTGACCCGTATCTTGGGACTAGCGGGGCCTACAATGAGCAGTTCTTC
CAISDPYLGTSGAYNEQFF
>.|many|TRBV28|TRBJ2-7
TGTGCCAGCAGCTATAGGGACGTGTACTCCTACGAGCAGTACTTC
CASSYRDVYSYEQYF
>.|.|TRBV9|TRBJ2-2
TGTGCCAGCAGCGTAGTTGTGGGAGCCAACACCGGGGAGCTGTTTTTT
CASSVVVGANTGELFF
>.|many|TRBV20-1|TRBJ2-5
TGCAGTGCGCCCATGGATAGGACCCAGTACTTC
CSAPMDRTQYF